Detailed here is one T cell receptor beta chain. V lost 7 bases and J lost 5; bases outside the gene matches: 5. Germline V gene data show CDR1 as SNHLY and CDR2 as FYNNEI. The length of the CDR3 is 12 residues. Primers for the PCR totalled 60 Vbeta and 13 Jbeta. Produced via immunoSEQ multiplex PCR; TCRdb's table is partial and in-frame only. The sample includes about 120,000 clones, roughly two thirds seen only once; the top ten take 2% to 2.5%. The entry originates in a study of cytomegalovirus exposure and HLA in healthy donors. The rearrangement links TRBV2 to TRBJ2-7, with TRBD1 matching 7 bases. This receptor was identified in a woman aged 25-40 years in good health and CMV-seronegative. Sequencing was performed on PBMCs. CDR3 protein: CASTRDSNEQYF. As DNA, the CDR3 is TGTGCCAGCACCCGGGACAGTAACGAGCAGTACTTC. Looking up the rest from reference TRBV2 and TRBJ2-7 gives the full variable domain: EPEVTQTPSHQVTQMGQEVILRCVPISNHLYFYWYRQILGQKVEFLVSFYNNEISEKSEIFDDQFSVERPDGSNFTLKIRSTKLEDSAMYFCASTRDSNEQYFGPGTRLTVT.